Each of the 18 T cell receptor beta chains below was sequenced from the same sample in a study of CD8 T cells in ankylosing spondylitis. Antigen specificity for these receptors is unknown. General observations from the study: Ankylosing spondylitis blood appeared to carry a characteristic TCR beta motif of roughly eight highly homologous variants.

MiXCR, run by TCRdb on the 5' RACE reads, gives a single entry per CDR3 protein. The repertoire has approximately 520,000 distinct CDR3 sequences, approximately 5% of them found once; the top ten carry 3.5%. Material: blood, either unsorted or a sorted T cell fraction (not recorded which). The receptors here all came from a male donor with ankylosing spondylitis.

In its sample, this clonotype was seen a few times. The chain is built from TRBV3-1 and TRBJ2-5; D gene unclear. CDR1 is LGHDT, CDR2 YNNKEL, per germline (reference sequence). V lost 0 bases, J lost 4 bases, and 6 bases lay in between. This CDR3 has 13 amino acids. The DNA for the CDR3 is TGTGCCAGCAGCCAAGAAATGGGAGAGACCCAGTACTTC. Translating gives CASSQEMGETQYF.

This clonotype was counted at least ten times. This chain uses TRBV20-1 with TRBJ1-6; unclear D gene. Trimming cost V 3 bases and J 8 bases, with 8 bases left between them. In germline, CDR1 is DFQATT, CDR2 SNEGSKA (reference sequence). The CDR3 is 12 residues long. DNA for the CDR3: TGCAGTGCTAGGGACCCAGATTCACCCCTCCACTTT. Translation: CSARDPDSPLHF.

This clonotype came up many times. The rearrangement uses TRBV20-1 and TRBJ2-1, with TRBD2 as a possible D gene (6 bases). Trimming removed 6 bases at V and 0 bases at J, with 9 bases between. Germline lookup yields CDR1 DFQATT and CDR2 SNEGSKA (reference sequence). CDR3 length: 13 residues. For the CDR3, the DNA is TGCAGTGCAGCGGGTAGCTCCTACAATGAGCAGTTCTTC. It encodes CSAAGSSYNEQFF.

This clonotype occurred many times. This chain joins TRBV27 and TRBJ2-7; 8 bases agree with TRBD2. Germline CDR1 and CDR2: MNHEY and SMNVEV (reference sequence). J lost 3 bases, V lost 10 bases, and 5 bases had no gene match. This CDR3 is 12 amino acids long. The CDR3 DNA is TGTGCCACTCGGGGGGGGCACTACGAGCAGTACTTC. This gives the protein CATRGGHYEQYF.

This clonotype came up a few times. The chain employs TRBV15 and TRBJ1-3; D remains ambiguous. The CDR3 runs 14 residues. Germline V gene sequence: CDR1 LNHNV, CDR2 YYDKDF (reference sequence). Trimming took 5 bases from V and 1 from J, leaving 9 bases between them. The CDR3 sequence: CATSGSLSGNTIYF. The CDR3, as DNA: TGTGCCACCAGCGGGTCTTTATCTGGAAACACCATATATTTT.

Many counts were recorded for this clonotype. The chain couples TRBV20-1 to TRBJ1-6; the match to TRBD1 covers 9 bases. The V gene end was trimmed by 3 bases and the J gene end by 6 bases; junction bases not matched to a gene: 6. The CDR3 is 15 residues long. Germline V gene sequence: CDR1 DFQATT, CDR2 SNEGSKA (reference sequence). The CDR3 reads CSARGQGVFNSPLHF. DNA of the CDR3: TGCAGTGCTAGGGGACAGGGTGTTTTTAATTCACCCCTCCACTTT.

CDR3 sequence reads: CAISRTGLAGDQYEQYF. The DNA of the CDR3 is TGTGCCATCTCCAGGACAGGACTAGCGGGAGACCAGTACGAGCAGTACTTC. The rearrangement joins TRBV15 to TRBJ2-7, with TRBD2 matching 13 bases. The ends lost 10 bases at V and 4 bases at J; junction bases unmatched: 16. Germline V lookup: CDR1 LNHNV, CDR2 YYDKDF (reference sequence). The CDR3 is 17 amino acids.

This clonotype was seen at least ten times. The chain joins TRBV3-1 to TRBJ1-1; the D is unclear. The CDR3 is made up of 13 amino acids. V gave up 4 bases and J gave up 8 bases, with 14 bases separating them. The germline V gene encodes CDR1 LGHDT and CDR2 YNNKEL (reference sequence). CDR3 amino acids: CASSRLDLQEAFF. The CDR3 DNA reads TGTGCCAGCAGCCGCCTGGACCTTCAGGAAGCTTTCTTT.

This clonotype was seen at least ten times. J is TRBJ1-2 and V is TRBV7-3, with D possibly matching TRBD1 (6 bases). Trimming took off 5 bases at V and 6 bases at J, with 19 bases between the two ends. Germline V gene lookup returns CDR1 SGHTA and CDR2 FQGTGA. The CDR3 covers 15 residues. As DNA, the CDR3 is TGTGCCAGCAGCGGGGCTCCCGGACAGTACGATGGCTACACCTTC. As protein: CASSGAPGQYDGYTF. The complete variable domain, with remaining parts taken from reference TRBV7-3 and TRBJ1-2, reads GAGVSQTPSNKVTEKGKYVELRCDPISGHTALYWYRQSLGQGPEFLIYFQGTGAADDSGLPNDRFFAVRPEGSVSTLKIQRTERGDSAVYLCASSGAPGQYDGYTFGSGTRLTVV.

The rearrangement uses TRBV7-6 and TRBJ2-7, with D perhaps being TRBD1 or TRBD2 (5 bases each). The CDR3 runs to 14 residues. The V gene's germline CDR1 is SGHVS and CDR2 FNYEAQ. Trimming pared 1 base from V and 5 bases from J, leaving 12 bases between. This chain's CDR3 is CASSLVGLGDEQYF. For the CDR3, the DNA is TGTGCCAGCAGCTTAGTAGGGCTGGGGGACGAGCAGTACTTC.

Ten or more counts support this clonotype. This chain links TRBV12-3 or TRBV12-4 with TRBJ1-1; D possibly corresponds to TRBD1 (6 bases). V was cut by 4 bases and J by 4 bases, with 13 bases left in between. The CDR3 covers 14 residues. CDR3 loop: CASSYRVSITEAFF. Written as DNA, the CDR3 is TGTGCCAGCAGTTACAGGGTCAGCATCACTGAAGCTTTCTTT.

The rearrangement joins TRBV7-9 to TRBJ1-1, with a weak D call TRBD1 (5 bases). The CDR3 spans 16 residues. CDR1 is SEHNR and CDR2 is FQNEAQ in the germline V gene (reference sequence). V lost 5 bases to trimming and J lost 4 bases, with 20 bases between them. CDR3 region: CASSPGAGSQVTEAFF. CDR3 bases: TGTGCCAGCAGCCCCGGGGCCGGGTCTCAGGTCACTGAAGCTTTCTTT.

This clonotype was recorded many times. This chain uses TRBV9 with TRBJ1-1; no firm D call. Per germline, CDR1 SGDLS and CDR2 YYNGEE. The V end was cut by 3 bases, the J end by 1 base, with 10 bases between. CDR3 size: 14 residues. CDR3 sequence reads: CASSDPPQNTEAFF. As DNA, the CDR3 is TGTGCCAGCAGCGACCCCCCGCAGAACACTGAAGCTTTCTTT.

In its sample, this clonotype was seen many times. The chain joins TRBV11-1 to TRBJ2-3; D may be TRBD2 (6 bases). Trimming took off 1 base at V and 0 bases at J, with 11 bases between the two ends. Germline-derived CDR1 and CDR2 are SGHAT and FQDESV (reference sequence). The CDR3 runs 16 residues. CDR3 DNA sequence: TGTGCCAGCAGCTTAGGCGCGGGACGCAGCACAGATACGCAGTATTTT. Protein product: CASSLGAGRSTDTQYF.

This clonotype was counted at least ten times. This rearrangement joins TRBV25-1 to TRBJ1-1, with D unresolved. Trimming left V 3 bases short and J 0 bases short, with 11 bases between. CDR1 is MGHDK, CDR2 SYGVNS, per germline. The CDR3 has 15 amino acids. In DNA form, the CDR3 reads TGTGCCAGCAGTGAGTTAGGCACAATGAACACTGAAGCTTTCTTT. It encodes CASSELGTMNTEAFF.

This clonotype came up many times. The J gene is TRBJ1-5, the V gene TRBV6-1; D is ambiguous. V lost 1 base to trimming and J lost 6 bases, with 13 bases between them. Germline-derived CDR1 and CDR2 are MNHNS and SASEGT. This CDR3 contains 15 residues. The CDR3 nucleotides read TGTGCCAGCAGTGAAGGGGTCAAACAACGTCAGCCCCAGCATTTT. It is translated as CASSEGVKQRQPQHF.

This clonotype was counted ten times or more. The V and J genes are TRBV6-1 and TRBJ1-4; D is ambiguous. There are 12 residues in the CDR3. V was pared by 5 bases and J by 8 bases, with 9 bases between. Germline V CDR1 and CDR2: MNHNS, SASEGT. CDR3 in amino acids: CASSPYREKLFF. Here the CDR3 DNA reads TGTGCCAGCAGTCCCTACCGGGAAAAACTGTTTTTT.

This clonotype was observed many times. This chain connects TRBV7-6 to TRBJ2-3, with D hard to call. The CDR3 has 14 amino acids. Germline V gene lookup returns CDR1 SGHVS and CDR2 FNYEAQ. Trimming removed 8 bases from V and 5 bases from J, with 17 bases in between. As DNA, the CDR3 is TGTGCCAGCGGGTCTAGAGGTTTCGGAGATACGCAGTATTTT. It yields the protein CASGSRGFGDTQYF.